What follows describes a single T cell receptor beta chain. CDR1 is LGHNA, CDR2 YNFKEQ, per germline. Trimming stripped 4 bases from V and 1 base from J, with 14 bases between. This CDR3 spans 16 amino acids. At the time of sampling, donors were nominally healthy, though unrecorded immune exposures were likely. These data come from a study of cytomegalovirus exposure and HLA in healthy donors. 60 Vbeta and 13 Jbeta primers were used in PCR. The data were produced by immunoSEQ multiplex PCR, yet TCRdb's version contains in-frame clones alone and is incomplete. The repertoire consists of 95,000 to 150,000 clones, with around two thirds occurring once and the leading ten covering less than 9%.

Sequenced input: PBMCs. The TCR comes from a woman aged 40 to 50 in good health and CMV-seropositive. The chain carries TRBV4-2 and TRBJ2-1; D may be TRBD2 (5 bases). CDR3 sequence: CASSPPEAVSYNEQFF. For the CDR3, the DNA is TGTGCCAGCAGCCCGCCGGAAGCGGTATCCTACAATGAGCAGTTCTTC.